This entry features one TCR beta chain sequence. This clonotype was seen a handful of times. Its cognate antigen has yet to be identified. Nothing much larger sits one base from this clone, and base qualities are not available. The sample's treatment or condition label, in plain terms: roughly 11-day PBMC culture with coronavirus spike peptide pools or control peptides (ViraFEST assay). The ViraFEST assay was used in the study, in which antigen-specific T cells were expanded with peptide pools and expanded clonotypes were subsequently identified by TCR sequencing. The convalescent patients' positive SARS-CoV-2 PCR tests were from March to December 2020, which was before the Alpha, Beta and Delta variants emerged in the United States. Around 2 million PBMCs per well were cultured in IMDM with approximately 5% human AB serum and about 9.2 IU/ml IL-2, plus 10 ug/ml peptide pools. On days 3 and 7, half of the culture medium was replaced with fresh IL-2-containing medium. Once the cells had been in culture for about 10 days, the EasySep CD4+ T cell isolation kit was used to isolate CD4+ T cells by negative selection. PBMCs were separated from whole blood using Ficoll-Paque Plus gradient centrifugation and then either used fresh or cryopreserved at -140C. Culture conditions were generally each tested in triplicate wells.

Libraries were made using PCR. DNA from cultured CD4+ T cells underwent TCR sequencing with the Oncomine TCR Beta short-read assay at the Johns Hopkins FTIC core. The QIAamp micro DNA kit was used to extract genomic DNA from the cultured CD4+ T cells. The Oncomine TCR Beta libraries from cultured CD4+ T cells were pooled using unique dual indexes and then sequenced on an Illumina iSeq 100. The authors' analysis ran thus. Non-productive sequences were removed, and CDR3s not starting with C, not ending with F or W, or shorter than 7 amino acids were discarded. Antigen-specific clonotypes were identified with the MANAFEST web application by comparing peptide-stimulated wells with reference and other culture wells. Positive clones required FDR below 0.05, an odds ratio above 5, and productive frequency above 0.1% in at least two of three replicate wells. Clonotypes that were significantly expanded in both SARS-CoV-2 spike wells and at least one common cold coronavirus spike condition were defined as cross-reactive. Using R version 3.6.1, CDR3 homology was evaluated through Levenshtein distances (stringdist) along with unrooted phylogenetic trees (ape). TCRdb handled the public reads itself, with Q25 trimming in fastp and clone calling in MiXCR, and kept productive beta chains. Rows with a matching CDR3 protein are joined into one entry that keeps the most common DNA and genes. The V and J calls here are based on TCRdb, not the publication. A total of just under 20,000 distinct CDR3 sequences appear in this sample, around 58% of them only once. Roughly 8% of the sample is taken by the ten largest.

These data are taken from a study of vaccination and CD4 T cells after COVID-19 (dated by TCRdb to 2021 to 2024). About the full investigation: SARS-CoV-2 positivity had been established in the convalescent patients by nasal swab PCR, and mild disease was recorded in some 10 of these patients and severe disease in one. In 10 COVID-19 convalescent patients and a handful of infection-naive healthy vaccine recipients, the spike-specific CD4+ TCR repertoire before mRNA vaccination was compared with the repertoire after mRNA vaccination. Participants received two doses of either the Pfizer-BioNTech BNT162b2 vaccine (n=8) or the Moderna mRNA-1273 vaccine (n=2). Control cultures received a CEFX viral epitope pool as the positive control, an HIV-1 Nef peptide pool as the negative control, or no peptide. The convalescent cohort comprised six males and four females, including two Hispanic individuals, seven Caucasians, two Asians and one multiracial person. For stimulating the cultures, overlapping spike peptide pools were used, derived from SARS-CoV-2 as well as from the common cold coronaviruses HCoV-NL63, HCoV-OC43 and HCoV-229E. Post-COVID blood samples were collected from convalescent patients a median of around 100 days after diagnosis, with a range of roughly 30 to 170 days. The time from the second vaccine dose to post-vaccine blood sampling had a median of roughly 77 days and ranged from about 13 to 250 days. Here is what the overall study found, with its caveats: Among the post-vaccine SARS-CoV-2-reactive clones in convalescent patients, a median about 87% showed up only after vaccination, which suggests vaccine-specific priming. Only a relatively small number of convalescent patients were included in the study, and early timepoints following natural infection were not analyzed. The median count of SARS-CoV-2-reactive clonotypes went up from approximately 22 after infection to about 40 after vaccination, although the change was not significant. Of the vaccine-specific clones found in convalescent patients, nearly all (304 of 307) were mono-reactive for SARS-CoV-2 spike instead of being cross-reactive with common cold coronaviruses.

CDR1 and CDR2, looked up from the germline V gene, are MNHEY and SVGEGT. V and J lose 9 bases and 7 bases, and a span of 13 bases separates them. The CDR3 has 13 amino acids, counting the end cysteine and phenylalanine. The CDR3 DNA has 39 bases and is translated from base 1. The TCR comes from a human donor who had recovered from COVID-19. The specimen was CD4+ T cells from blood, cultured in vitro. The chain uses TRBV6-2 or TRBV6-3 and TRBJ1-6, with the D gene call left open. The encoded CDR3 is CASKGRINSPLHF. Here is the DNA: TGTGCCAGTAAAGGTCGGATAAATTCACCCCTCCACTTT.